A selection of T cell receptor beta chains follows, all from one sample in a study of control samples from healthy donors and cancer patients. The table came from immunoSEQ multiplex PCR; TCRdb's copy has only in-frame clones and leaves some out. Of around 80,000 clones in the sample, 70% to 90% were seen once. Sequences were obtained from blood. Source of these receptors: a man aged 50-59 years in good health. The CDR3 runs from the conserved cysteine through the conserved F or W. The order of the fields is V gene, D gene, J gene, clone size, CDR3 DNA, CDR3 protein. A D gene is named only where the DNA matches it firmly. Size is omitted from some rows. Given values are once, few, many or a class for expanded clones.

TRBV3-1/TRBV3-2	TRBD1	TRBJ1-2	.	TGTGCCAGCAGCCAAGCAGGGGGCGAGGGGGGCTACACCTTC	CASSQAGGEGGYTF
TRBV21-1	.	TRBJ1-4	.	TGTGCCAGCATGGAGATACCTAGTGAAAAACTGTTTTTT	CASMEIPSEKLFF
TRBV4-2	.	TRBJ2-3	.	TGTGCCAGCAGCCAAGATGTGGGGCAGGACGCGGATACGCAGTATTTT	CASSQDVGQDADTQYF
TRBV6-2/TRBV6-3	TRBD1	TRBJ1-1	once	TGTGCCAGCAGTCCCTACCAGGACAGGGGGAACACTGAAGCTTTCTTT	CASSPYQDRGNTEAFF
TRBV5-1	TRBD2	TRBJ2-1	once	TGCGCCAGCAGCTTACCTCCGGGACTAGCGGGACAAACCTACAATGAGCAGTTCTTC	CASSLPPGLAGQTYNEQFF
TRBV3-1/TRBV3-2	.	TRBJ2-3	once	TGTGCCAGCAGCCAAATGGCTAGCGTGAATACGCAGTATTTT	CASSQMASVNTQYF
TRBV11-3	TRBD1	TRBJ1-1	.	TGTGCCAGCAGCCTGGGACAGGGGGAGGCCTTGAACACTGAAGCTTTCTTT	CASSLGQGEALNTEAFF
TRBV11-3	TRBD1	TRBJ1-1	.	TGTGCCAGCAGCTCCAAACAGGGGGGGAAAGCTTTCTTT	CASSSKQGGKAFF
TRBV30	.	TRBJ1-1	.	TGTGCCTGGGATTATCCAGGGTGGGGGACTGAAGCTTTCTTT	CAWDYPGWGTEAFF
TRBV29-1	.	TRBJ2-2	.	TGCAGCGGTCGAGGGGCCGGGGAGCTGTTTTTT	CSGRGAGELFF
TRBV29-1	.	TRBJ2-3	.	TGCAGCGCCCTTTTAGGGGATACGCAGTATTTT	CSALLGDTQYF
TRBV4-1	TRBD1	TRBJ1-3	.	TGCGCCAGCAGCCAAGTGTACAGGGACAGGGCCTCTGGAAACACCATATATTTT	CASSQVYRDRASGNTIYF
TRBV27	.	TRBJ1-1	.	TGTGCCAGCAGTTTATATCAGGGTATGAACACTGAAGCTTTCTTT	CASSLYQGMNTEAFF
TRBV30	.	TRBJ1-6	.	TGTGCCTGGAGTGTAATTTCACCCCTCCACTTT	CAWSVISPLHF
TRBV7-2	.	TRBJ2-1	once	TGTGCCAGCAGCTTCTCTCAGAGTGGGAATGAGCAGTTCTTC	CASSFSQSGNEQFF
TRBV5-6	.	TRBJ1-1	.	TGTGCCAGCAGCTCTACAGGGCTCCGGGAAGCTTTCTTT	CASSSTGLREAFF
TRBV4-3	.	TRBJ1-2	once	TGCGCCAGCAGCCAAGACTCAGCCGCTAGCGGCTACACCTTC	CASSQDSAASGYTF
TRBV18	TRBD1	TRBJ1-5	.	TGTGCCAGCTCACCCTTTCAGGGGGCAGATCAGCCCCAGCATTTT	CASSPFQGADQPQHF
TRBV7-2	TRBD1	TRBJ1-6	.	TGTGCCAGCAGCTCCATGGACAGGATTAATTCACCCCTCCACTTT	CASSSMDRINSPLHF
TRBV4-3	.	TRBJ1-2	.	TGCGCCAGCAGCCAAGATGAGGTGGTCACCTTC	CASSQDEVVTF
TRBV5-4	.	TRBJ2-1	.	TGTGCCAGCAGCTTGGAAGGGGGGTCTGAGCAGTTCTTC	CASSLEGGSEQFF
TRBV4-3	TRBD1	TRBJ1-2	.	TGCGCCAGCAGCCAGAGGACAGGAGAAGGCTACACCTTC	CASSQRTGEGYTF
TRBV3-1/TRBV3-2	.	TRBJ1-1	.	TGTGCCAGCACCCTGGAGTTTACGAACACTGAAGCTTTCTTT	CASTLEFTNTEAFF
TRBV5-1	.	TRBJ1-2	.	TGCGCCAGCAGCTTGGATGGCTACACCTTC	CASSLDGYTF
TRBV7-7	.	TRBJ2-1	.	TGTGCTAGCAGCCCCGACTCGAGCTCCTACAATGAGCAGTTCTTC	CASSPDSSSYNEQFF
TRBV18	.	TRBJ1-5	few	TGTGCCAGCTCACTCAACCAGGGTAGCAATCAGCCCCAGCATTTT	CASSLNQGSNQPQHF
TRBV10-1	TRBD1	TRBJ1-2	.	TGCGCCAGCAGTGAAGGGACAGACTATGGCTACACCTTC	CASSEGTDYGYTF
TRBV2	TRBD2	TRBJ2-2	once	TGTGCCAGCATGGCGGGAGCGAACACCGGGGAGCTGTTTTTT	CASMAGANTGELFF
TRBV4-1	TRBD1	TRBJ1-5	.	TGCGCCAGCAGCCAAGGGGCGACAGGGATAAATCAGCCCCAGCATTTT	CASSQGATGINQPQHF
TRBV19	.	TRBJ1-5	.	TGTGCCAGTAGTACCACATTGAGGGGCAATCAGCCCCAGCATTTT	CASSTTLRGNQPQHF
TRBV2	TRBD1	TRBJ1-2	.	TGTGCCAGCAGGATTGACAGGGGGCCGGATGGCTACACCTTC	CASRIDRGPDGYTF
TRBV19	TRBD1	TRBJ1-4	once	TGTGCCAGTAGTATGTGGGGACAGGGAAATGAAAAACTGTTTTTT	CASSMWGQGNEKLFF
TRBV2	.	TRBJ2-5	.	TGTGCCAGCAGTGGTTGGGAGACCCAGTACTTC	CASSGWETQYF
TRBV7-2	.	TRBJ2-3	.	TGTGCCAGCAGCTCACTACACGAAAGTCCCACAGATACGCAGTATTTT	CASSSLHESPTDTQYF